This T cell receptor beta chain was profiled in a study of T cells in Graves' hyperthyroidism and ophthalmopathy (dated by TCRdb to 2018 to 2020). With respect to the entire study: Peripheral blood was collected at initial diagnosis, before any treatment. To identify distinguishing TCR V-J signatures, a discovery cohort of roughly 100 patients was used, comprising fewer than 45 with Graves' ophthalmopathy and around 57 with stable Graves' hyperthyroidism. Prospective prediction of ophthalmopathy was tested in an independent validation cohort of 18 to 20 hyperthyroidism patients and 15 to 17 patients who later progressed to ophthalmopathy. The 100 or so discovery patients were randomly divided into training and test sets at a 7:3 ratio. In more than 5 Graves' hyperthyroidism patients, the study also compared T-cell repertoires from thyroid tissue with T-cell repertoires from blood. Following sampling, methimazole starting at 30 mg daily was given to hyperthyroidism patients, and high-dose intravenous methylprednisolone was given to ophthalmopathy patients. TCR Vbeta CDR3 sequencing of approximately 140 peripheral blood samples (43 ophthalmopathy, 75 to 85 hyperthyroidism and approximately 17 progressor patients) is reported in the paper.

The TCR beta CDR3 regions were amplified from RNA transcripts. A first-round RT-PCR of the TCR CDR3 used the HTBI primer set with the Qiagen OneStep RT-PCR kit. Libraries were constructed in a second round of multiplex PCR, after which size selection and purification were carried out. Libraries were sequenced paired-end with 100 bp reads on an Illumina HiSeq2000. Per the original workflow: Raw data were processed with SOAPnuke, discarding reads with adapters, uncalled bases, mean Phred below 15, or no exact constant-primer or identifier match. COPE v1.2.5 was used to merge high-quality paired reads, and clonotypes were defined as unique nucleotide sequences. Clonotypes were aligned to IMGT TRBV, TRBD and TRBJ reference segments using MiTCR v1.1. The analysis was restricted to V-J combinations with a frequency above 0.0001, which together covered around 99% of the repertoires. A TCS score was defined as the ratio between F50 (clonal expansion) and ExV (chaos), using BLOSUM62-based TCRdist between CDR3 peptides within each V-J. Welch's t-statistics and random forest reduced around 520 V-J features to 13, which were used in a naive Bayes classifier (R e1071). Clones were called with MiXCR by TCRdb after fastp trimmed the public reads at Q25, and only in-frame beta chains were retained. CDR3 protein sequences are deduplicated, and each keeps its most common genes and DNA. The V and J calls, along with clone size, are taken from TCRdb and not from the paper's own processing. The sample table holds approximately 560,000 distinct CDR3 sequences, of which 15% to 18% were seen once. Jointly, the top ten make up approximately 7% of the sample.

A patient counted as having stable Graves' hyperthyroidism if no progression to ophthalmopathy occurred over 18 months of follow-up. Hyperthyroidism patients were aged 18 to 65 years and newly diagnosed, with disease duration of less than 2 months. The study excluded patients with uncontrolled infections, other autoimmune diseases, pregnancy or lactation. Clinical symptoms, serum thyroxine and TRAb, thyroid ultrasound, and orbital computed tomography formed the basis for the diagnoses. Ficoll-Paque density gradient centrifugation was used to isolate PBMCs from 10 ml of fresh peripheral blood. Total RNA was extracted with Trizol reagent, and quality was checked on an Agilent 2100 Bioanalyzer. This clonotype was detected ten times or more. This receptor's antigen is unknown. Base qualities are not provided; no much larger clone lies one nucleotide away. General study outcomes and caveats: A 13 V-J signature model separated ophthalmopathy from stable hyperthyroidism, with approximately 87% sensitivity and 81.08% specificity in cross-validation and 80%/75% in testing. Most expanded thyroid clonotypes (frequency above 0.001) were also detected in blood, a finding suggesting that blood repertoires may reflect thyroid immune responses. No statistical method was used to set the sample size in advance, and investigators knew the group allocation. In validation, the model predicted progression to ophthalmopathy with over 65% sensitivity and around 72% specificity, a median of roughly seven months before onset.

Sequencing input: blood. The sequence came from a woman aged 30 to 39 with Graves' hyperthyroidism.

The nucleotide sequence reads as follows: TGTGCCAGCAGTTACTCCCCGGACAGCGAGCAGTACTTC. This yields the protein CASSYSPDSEQYF. The chain is encoded by TRBV6-6 joined to TRBJ2-7; perhaps TRBD1 is the D gene, with 6 bases matching. The V end loses 0 bases and the J end loses 6 bases, and a stretch of 9 bases separates them. The CDR3 numbers 13 residues from cysteine through phenylalanine. Only the CDR3 DNA is retained, 39 bases long and in frame from the first base. CDR1 and CDR2 are read off the germline V gene (reference sequence) as MNHNY and SVGAGI.